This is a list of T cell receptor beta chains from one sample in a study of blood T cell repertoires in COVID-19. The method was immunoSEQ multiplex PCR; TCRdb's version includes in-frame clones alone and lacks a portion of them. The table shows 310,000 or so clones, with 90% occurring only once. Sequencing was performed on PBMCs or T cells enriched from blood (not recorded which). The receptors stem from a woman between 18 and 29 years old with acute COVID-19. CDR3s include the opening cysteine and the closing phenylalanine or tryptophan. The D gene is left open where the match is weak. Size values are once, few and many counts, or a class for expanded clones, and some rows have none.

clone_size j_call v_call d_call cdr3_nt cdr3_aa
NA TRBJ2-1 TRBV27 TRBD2 TGTGCCAGCAGTCCAGACCGGGGGGACTACAATGAGCAGTTCTTC CASSPDRGDYNEQFF
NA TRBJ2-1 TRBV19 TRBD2 TGTGCCAGTAGTACGACTAGCGGGATTTTAAATGAGCAGTTCTTC CASSTTSGILNEQFF
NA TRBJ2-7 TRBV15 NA TGTGCCACCAGCCCAGACCAGGGGAGTTCCTACGAGCAGTACTTC CATSPDQGSSYEQYF
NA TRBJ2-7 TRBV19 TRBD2 TGTGCCAGTAGTATATCCACTAGCGGGACTATTACTCCCTACGAGCAGTACTTC CASSISTSGTITPYEQYF
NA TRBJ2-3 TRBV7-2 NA TGTGCCAGCAGCCCCCCGGGTGCGGTTCATACGCAGTATTTT CASSPPGAVHTQYF
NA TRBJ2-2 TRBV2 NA TGTGCCAGCACTGACGGGTACACCGGGGAGCTGTTTTTT CASTDGYTGELFF
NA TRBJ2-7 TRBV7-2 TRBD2 TGTGCCAGCAGCTTAGTGTATAGCGGGAGCGCTGGGGTGTACTCCGAGCAGTACTTC CASSLVYSGSAGVYSEQYF
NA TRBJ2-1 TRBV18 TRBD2 TGTGCCAGCTCACCACCGCAACGGGGGGACAATGAGCAGTTCTTC CASSPPQRGDNEQFF
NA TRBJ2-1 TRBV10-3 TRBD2 TGTGCCATCAGTGGAGCGGGAGGGGCGTTAAATGAGCAGTTCTTC CAISGAGGALNEQFF
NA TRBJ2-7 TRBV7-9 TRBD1 TGTGCCAGCATGAGGACAGGGTGGATCTACGAGCAGTACTTC CASMRTGWIYEQYF
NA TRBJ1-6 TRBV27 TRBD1 TGTGCCAGCAGTCCTGGGACAGTGAATTCACCCCTCCACTTT CASSPGTVNSPLHF
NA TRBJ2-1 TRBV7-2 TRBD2 TGTGCCAGCAGCTTATTATTGGGGTTGGTAGCGGGAACCTACAATGAGCAGTTCTTC CASSLLLGLVAGTYNEQFF
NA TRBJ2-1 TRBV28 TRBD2 TGTGCCAGCAGTATACCTCGGACTAGCGGGAGGAGTTTTGAGCAGTTCTTC CASSIPRTSGRSFEQFF
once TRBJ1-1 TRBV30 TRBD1 TGTGCCTGGAGGAAAGGGGGCCGCGGGACTGAAGCTTTCTTT CAWRKGGRGTEAFF
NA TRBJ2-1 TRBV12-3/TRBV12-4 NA TGTGCCAGCACCGAAGGAGGGCCGCAGTTCTTC CASTEGGPQFF
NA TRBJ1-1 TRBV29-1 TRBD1 TGCAGCGCCCGGACAGGGTTGAACACTGAAGCTTTCTTT CSARTGLNTEAFF
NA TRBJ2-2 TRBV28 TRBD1 TGTGCCAGCAGCCCCGGCCCGGGACAGGGCACCGGGGAGCTGTTTTTT CASSPGPGQGTGELFF
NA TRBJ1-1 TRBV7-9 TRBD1 TGTGCCAGCAGCGTACAGGGGGCGAACACTGAAGCTTTCTTT CASSVQGANTEAFF
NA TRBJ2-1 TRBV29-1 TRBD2 TGCAGCGTCCGACGGGGGGACAATGAGCAGTTCTTC CSVRRGDNEQFF
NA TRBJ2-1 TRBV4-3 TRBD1 TGCGCCAGCAGCCAAGGGACAGGACTCTACAATGAGCAGTTCTTC CASSQGTGLYNEQFF
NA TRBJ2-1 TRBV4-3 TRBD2 TGCGCCAGCAGCCAAGGGGCGGGAGGGACCTACAATGAGCAGTTCTTC CASSQGAGGTYNEQFF
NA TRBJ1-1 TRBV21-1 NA TGTGCCAGCAGCAAAAAAAGGGGATTAGGGCCTGAAGCTTTCTTT CASSKKRGLGPEAFF
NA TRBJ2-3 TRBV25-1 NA TGTGCCAGCAGCTACAGCCTCCCGGAGGCAGATACGCAGTATTTT CASSYSLPEADTQYF
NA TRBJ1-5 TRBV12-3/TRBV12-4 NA TGTGCCAGCAGCTCGACAAGCAATCAGCCCCAGCATTTT CASSSTSNQPQHF
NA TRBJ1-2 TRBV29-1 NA TGCAGCGTTGACAGGAACTATGGCTACACCTTC CSVDRNYGYTF
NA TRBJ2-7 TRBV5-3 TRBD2 TGTGCCAGAAGACCCAGCGGGAGGGCCGGCATTGAGCAGTACTTC CARRPSGRAGIEQYF
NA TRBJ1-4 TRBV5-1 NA TGCGCCAGCAGCTGGCCCACGGGGACAACTAATGAAAAACTGTTTTTT CASSWPTGTTNEKLFF
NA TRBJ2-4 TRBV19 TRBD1 TGTGCCAGTAGTATTAGGGTGGACAGGGGAGCTAAAAACATTCAGTACTTC CASSIRVDRGAKNIQYF
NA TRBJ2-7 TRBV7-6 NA TGTGCCAGCAGCTTAGTCCCTAGCGACGAGCAGTACTTC CASSLVPSDEQYF
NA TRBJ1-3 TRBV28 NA TGTGCCAGCAGTTTCGGGGGGAATGGAAACACCATATATTTT CASSFGGNGNTIYF
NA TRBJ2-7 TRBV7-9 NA TGTGCCAGCAGCTTAGAAAGGGGGAGCTCCTACGAGCAGTACTTC CASSLERGSSYEQYF
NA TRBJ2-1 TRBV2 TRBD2 TGTGCCAGCAGTGATGAAGCGGGAGGCTACAATGAGCAGTTCTTC CASSDEAGGYNEQFF
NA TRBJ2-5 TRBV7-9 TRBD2 TGTGCCAGCAGCTTAGTGGCGGGAGGGCCAGGGGAGACCCAGTACTTC CASSLVAGGPGETQYF
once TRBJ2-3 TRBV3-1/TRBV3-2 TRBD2 TGTGCCAGCAGCCCGCGGGGTCTAGCGGTCACAAATACGCAGTATTTT CASSPRGLAVTNTQYF
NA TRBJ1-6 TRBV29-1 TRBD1 TGCAGCGCAAGACAGGGGAGGAATTCACCCCTCCACTTT CSARQGRNSPLHF
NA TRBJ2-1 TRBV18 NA TGTGCCAGCTCACCGCGCGGGACGGTTGTTTCCTACAATGAGCAGTTCTTC CASSPRGTVVSYNEQFF
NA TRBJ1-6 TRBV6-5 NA TGTGCCAGCAGGGGCAGGGGTTCTAATTCACCCCTCCACTTT CASRGRGSNSPLHF
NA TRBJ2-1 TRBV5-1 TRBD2 TGCGCCAGCAGCTTGGACGGGACTAGTTTTTCTTACAATGAGCAGTTCTTC CASSLDGTSFSYNEQFF
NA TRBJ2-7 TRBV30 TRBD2 TGTGCCTGGAAGTTAGCGGGAGGGCGCGAGCAGTACTTC CAWKLAGGREQYF
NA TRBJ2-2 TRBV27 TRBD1 TGTGCCACCAGAGACAGGGTAACCGGGGAGCTGTTTTTT CATRDRVTGELFF
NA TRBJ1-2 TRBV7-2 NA TGTGCCAGCAGCTCACGGGACACTACTGGCTACACCTTC CASSSRDTTGYTF
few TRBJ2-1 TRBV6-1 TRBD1 TGTGCCAGCAGTGCCAATACCGGGACAGGGGGCCACAATGAGCAGTTCTTC CASSANTGTGGHNEQFF
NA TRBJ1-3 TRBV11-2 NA TGTGCCAGCAGCTTAGCAGGCGGGGGGTCTGGAAACACCATATATTTT CASSLAGGGSGNTIYF
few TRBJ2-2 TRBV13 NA TGTGCCAGCAGCTTAAGGGAGACCGGGGAGCTGTTTTTT CASSLRETGELFF
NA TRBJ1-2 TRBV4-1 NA TGCGCCAGCAGCCAAGAGAGAGGCATGACTGGCTATGGCTACACCTTC CASSQERGMTGYGYTF
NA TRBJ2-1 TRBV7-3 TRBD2 TGTGCCAGCAGCTCAAGTCTACCGAGACTAGCGGGAGTTGGCAATGAGCAGTTCTTC CASSSSLPRLAGVGNEQFF
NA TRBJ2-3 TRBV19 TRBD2 TGTGCCAGTAGAGTCGGAGCGGGAGGCCCAGATACGCAGTATTTT CASRVGAGGPDTQYF